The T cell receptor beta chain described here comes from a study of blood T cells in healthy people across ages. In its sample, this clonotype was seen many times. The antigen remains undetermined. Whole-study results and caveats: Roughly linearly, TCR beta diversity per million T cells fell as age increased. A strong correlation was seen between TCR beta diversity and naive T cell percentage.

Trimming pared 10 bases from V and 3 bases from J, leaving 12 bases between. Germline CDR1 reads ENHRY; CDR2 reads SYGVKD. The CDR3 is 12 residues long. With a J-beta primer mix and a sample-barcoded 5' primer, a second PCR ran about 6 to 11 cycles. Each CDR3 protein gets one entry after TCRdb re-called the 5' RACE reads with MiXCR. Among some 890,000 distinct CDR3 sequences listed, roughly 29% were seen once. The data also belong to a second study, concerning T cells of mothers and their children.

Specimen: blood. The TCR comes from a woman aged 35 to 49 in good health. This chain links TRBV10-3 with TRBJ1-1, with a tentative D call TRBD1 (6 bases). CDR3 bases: TGTGCCACGGCAGGGGAAGACACTGAAGCTTTCTTT. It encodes CATAGEDTEAFF.